This passage covers 26 T cell receptor beta chains from one sample sequenced in a study of early stage breast cancer tumors. Measured with immunoSEQ multiplex PCR; TCRdb has only the in-frame clones, and not every one. The sample has 25,000 to 35,000 clones, under 60% seen once. The sample comprised breast tumor tissue. These receptors were obtained from a person aged 45 to 59 with breast cancer.

The rearrangement uses TRBV18 and TRBJ2-1; D call uncertain. This CDR3 is 16 amino acids long. Between the trimmed V and J ends, which lost 0 bases and 5 bases, there was a span of 14 bases. Germline CDR1 reads KGHSH; CDR2 reads LQKENI. For the CDR3, the DNA is TGTGCCAGCTCACCACCGCGATACCCACTTGACAATGAGCAGTTCTTC. Translation: CASSPPRYPLDNEQFF. Variable domain in full (rest from reference TRBV18 and TRBJ2-1): NAGVMQNPRHLVRRRGQEARLRCSPMKGHSHVYWYRQLPEEGLKFMVYLQKENIIDESGMPKERFSAEFPKEGPSILRIQQVVRGDSAAYFCASSPPRYPLDNEQFFGPGTRLTVL.

This clone was detected a few times. The V gene is TRBV15, the J gene TRBJ2-1, with no clear D. Germline V CDR1 and CDR2: LNHNV, YYDKDF (reference sequence). This CDR3 has 15 amino acids. Deletions cut 4 bases from V and 1 base from J, with 11 bases between. The CDR3 DNA is TGTGCCACCAGCATCGCGGCGGCGTCCTACAATGAGCAGTTCTTC. It specifies CATSIAAASYNEQFF.

V and J are TRBV27 and TRBJ2-7; D not certain. The V end was cut by 4 bases, the J end by 1 base, with 8 bases between. Germline-derived CDR1 and CDR2 are MNHEY and SMNVEV (reference sequence). The CDR3 length is 13 residues. The CDR3 sequence: CASSYLPSYEQYF. CDR3 sequence (DNA): TGTGCCAGCAGTTACTTACCGTCCTACGAGCAGTACTTC.

This clone was counted a few times. The J gene is TRBJ1-3, the V gene TRBV2; 10 bases are shared with TRBD1. J was trimmed by 0 bases and V by 3 bases; bases with no gene match: 5. Per the germline V gene, CDR1 is SNHLY and CDR2 is FYNNEI. The CDR3 length is 17 residues. The CDR3 reads CASSESRDRGSGNTIYF. Here the CDR3 DNA reads TGTGCCAGCAGTGAGAGCCGGGACAGGGGCTCTGGAAACACCATATATTTT.

This chain joins TRBV6-5 and TRBJ2-7; the D gene is possibly TRBD1 (6 bases). The CDR3 is made up of 13 amino acids. CDR1 MNHEY and CDR2 SVGAGI come from the germline V gene. The V end was cut by 6 bases, the J end by 1 base, with 10 bases between. CDR3 DNA: TGTGCCAGCAGACGGACAGTTTCCTACGAGCAGTACTTC. Encoded protein: CASRRTVSYEQYF.

The V gene is TRBV19, the J gene TRBJ1-5; TRBD1 might be the D (5 bases). V lost 7 bases and J lost 0, with 13 bases in between. This CDR3 has 15 residues. The V gene's germline CDR1 is LNHDA and CDR2 SQIVND (reference sequence). The CDR3 DNA follows: TGTGCCAGTACGGCGTGGGACGGTAGCAATCAGCCCCAGCATTTT. Translation: CASTAWDGSNQPQHF.

The chain is built from TRBV19 and TRBJ1-1, with TRBD1 matching over 7 bases. The CDR3 spans 14 residues. J was trimmed by 11 bases and V by 0 bases; bases with no gene match: 9. Germline V gene data show CDR1 as LNHDA and CDR2 as SQIVND (reference sequence). The CDR3 DNA sequence: TGTGCCAGTAGTATAGATCGAAACAGGGGATCGGCTTTCTTT. This codes for CASSIDRNRGSAFF.

V gene TRBV25-1 combines with J gene TRBJ2-7, with 9 bases identical to TRBD1. CDR1 and CDR2 from the germline V gene are MGHDK and SYGVNS. The CDR3 has 14 residues. Unmatched junction bases numbered 4, after V lost 5 bases and J lost 2 bases. CDR3 in DNA: TGTGCCAGCAGTCCCGGGACAGGGACCTACGAGCAGTACTTC. It translates to CASSPGTGTYEQYF.

The chain has TRBV7-9 and TRBJ1-2, with 9 bases that match TRBD1. Germline loops: CDR1 SEHNR, CDR2 FQNEAQ (reference sequence). The CDR3 runs 15 residues. The trim removed 5 bases at V and 2 bases at J, leaving 6 bases unmatched. The chain's CDR3 is CASSETGGLNYGYTF. The CDR3 DNA reads TGTGCCAGCAGCGAGACAGGGGGTTTAAACTATGGCTACACCTTC.

This rearrangement joins TRBV10-3 to TRBJ2-7; 11 nucleotides align to TRBD1. This CDR3 comprises 14 residues. J gave up 2 bases and V 4 bases, and 1 base lay outside the gene matches. Germline V gene data show CDR1 as ENHRY and CDR2 as SYGVKD. For the CDR3, the DNA is TGTGCCATCAGTGGGGACAGGGGGGCCTACGAGCAGTACTTC. Translating it yields CAISGDRGAYEQYF.

The chain uses TRBV7-8 and TRBJ2-1; TRBD2 matches 8 bases. The CDR3 sequence is 17 residues long. Germline values: CDR1 SGHVS, CDR2 FQNEAQ. The V gene end was trimmed by 1 base and the J gene end by 4 bases; junction bases not matched to a gene: 9. The CDR3 is CASSLGGSGNLYNEQFF. CDR3 coding DNA: TGTGCCAGCAGCTTAGGAGGTAGCGGGAACCTTTACAATGAGCAGTTCTTC.

Only a few counts were recorded for this clone. The rearrangement uses TRBV18 and TRBJ2-1, with no clear D. Germline CDR1 KGHSH, CDR2 LQKENI. The V and J ends lost 2 bases and 6 bases respectively, with 5 bases between them. CDR3 length: 12 residues. The CDR3 sequence is CASSPLSNEQFF. DNA of the CDR3: TGTGCCAGCTCACCATTAAGCAATGAGCAGTTCTTC. The complete variable domain, with remaining parts taken from reference TRBV18 and TRBJ2-1, reads NAGVMQNPRHLVRRRGQEARLRCSPMKGHSHVYWYRQLPEEGLKFMVYLQKENIIDESGMPKERFSAEFPKEGPSILRIQQVVRGDSAAYFCASSPLSNEQFFGPGTRLTVL.

This clone was seen more than once but under ten times. The genes are TRBV29-1 and TRBJ1-1, with 7 bases aligning to TRBD1. Germline trimming cut 3 bases from V and 5 bases from J; bases unmatched to any gene: 6. Germline assignment: CDR1 SQVTM and CDR2 ANQGSEA. The CDR3 totals 13 residues. CDR3 coding DNA: TGCAGCGTTGAGACAGGGAGGGGAACTGAAGCTTTCTTT. Protein sequence: CSVETGRGTEAFF.

The chain combines TRBV7-9 with TRBJ2-3, with D perhaps being TRBD1 or TRBD2 (5 bases each). This CDR3 has 14 amino acids. CDR1 and CDR2 (germline): SEHNR, FQNEAQ (reference sequence). V was cut by 5 bases and J by 1 base, with 10 bases left in between. The CDR3 bases are TGTGCCAGCAGCCACCGGGACGGCACAGATACGCAGTATTTT. Protein product: CASSHRDGTDTQYF.

The chain has TRBV6-1 and TRBJ1-4; D gene uncertain. Germline V gives CDR1 MNHNS, CDR2 SASEGT. The V and J ends lost 4 bases and 2 bases respectively, with 5 bases between them. This CDR3 has 13 residues. The CDR3 region is CASSAGTNEKLFF. Written as DNA, the CDR3 is TGTGCCAGCAGTGCGGGGACTAATGAAAAACTGTTTTTT.

This chain joins TRBV2 and TRBJ1-3, with 10 bases fitting TRBD1. The junction had 3 bases not matched to a gene; V was cut back by 3 bases and J by 4 bases. This CDR3 has 15 amino acids. The V gene's germline CDR1 is SNHLY and CDR2 FYNNEI. The CDR3 loop reads CASSEGTGEGNTIYF. The CDR3 region has the DNA TGTGCCAGCAGTGAGGGGACAGGGGAAGGAAACACCATATATTTT.

This chain joins TRBV10-2 and TRBJ1-5; 11 nucleotides match TRBD1. The length of the CDR3 is 15 residues. Germline values: CDR1 WSHSY, CDR2 SAAADI. Trimming took 5 bases from V and 8 from J; bases not matched to a gene: 8. For the CDR3, the DNA is TGCGCCAGCAGTAGACCCGGGACAGGGGGGGAGCCCCAGCATTTT. It encodes CASSRPGTGGEPQHF.

V and J are TRBV18 and TRBJ1-1; D might be TRBD1 (5 bases). The length of the CDR3 is 17 residues. Germline CDR1 and CDR2: KGHSH and LQKENI. The V end lost 0 bases, the J end lost 4 bases, and 18 bases lay between the germline ends. The CDR3: CASSPPHPRTLGTEAFF. For the CDR3, the DNA is TGTGCCAGCTCACCACCTCACCCCAGGACATTGGGCACTGAAGCTTTCTTT.

This clone is judged medium-sized. This chain joins TRBV7-3 and TRBJ2-3; D possibly corresponds to TRBD2 (6 bases). Germline V gene lookup returns CDR1 SGHTA and CDR2 FQGTGA. The CDR3 covers 14 residues. Trimming left V 5 bases short and J 6 bases short, with 15 bases between. The CDR3, as DNA: TGTGCCAGCAGCCCCGTGGGAGGAACGGATACGCAGTATTTT. It encodes CASSPVGGTDTQYF.

In its sample, this clone was seen a few times. J is TRBJ2-7 and V is TRBV9; 11 bases match TRBD1. This CDR3 contains 16 residues. Germline lookup yields CDR1 SGDLS and CDR2 YYNGEE. V was clipped by 4 bases and J by 3 bases; unmatched bases: 9. The DNA for the CDR3 is TGTGCCAGCAGCCCACAGGGTGGGACAGGGGGCTACGAGCAGTACTTC. Translation: CASSPQGGTGGYEQYF.

The J gene is TRBJ2-3, the V gene TRBV5-4, with TRBD2 as a possible D gene (6 bases). The V end lost 2 bases, the J end lost 4 bases, and 8 bases lay between the germline ends. Germline V gives CDR1 SGHNT, CDR2 YYREEE (reference sequence). The CDR3 covers 13 residues. CDR3 amino acids: CASSFSGADTQYF. DNA for the CDR3: TGTGCCAGCAGCTTCTCGGGGGCAGATACGCAGTATTTT.

Only a few counts were recorded for this clone. J is TRBJ2-1 and V is TRBV27; 7 bases match TRBD2. The CDR3 is 15 amino acids. Germline CDR1 MNHEY, CDR2 SMNVEV (reference sequence). The trim removed 1 base at V and 5 bases at J, leaving 5 bases unmatched. CDR3: CASSLWASGHNEQFF. CDR3 in DNA: TGTGCCAGCAGTTTATGGGCTAGCGGCCACAATGAGCAGTTCTTC.

This clone turned up a few times. This rearrangement joins TRBV11-2 to TRBJ2-1; TRBD1 matches 8 bases. The ends lost 5 bases at V and 6 bases at J; junction bases unmatched: 9. This CDR3 region has 15 residues. Germline V CDR1 and CDR2: SGHAT, FQNNGV. CDR3: CASSLDRGPFNEQFF. CDR3 nucleotide sequence: TGTGCCAGCAGCCTCGACAGGGGACCCTTCAATGAGCAGTTCTTC. Full variable domain (rest looked up from reference TRBV11-2 and TRBJ2-1): EAGVAQSPRYKIIEKRQSVAFWCNPISGHATLYWYQQILGQGPKLLIQFQNNGVVDDSQLPKDRFSAERLKGVDSTLKIQPAKLEDSAVYLCASSLDRGPFNEQFFGPGTRLTVL.

The rearrangement uses TRBV2 and TRBJ1-2, with unresolved D. This CDR3 is 12 amino acids long. Trimming stripped 3 bases from V and 7 bases from J, with 9 bases between. Germline V CDR1 and CDR2: SNHLY, FYNNEI. The CDR3 spells CASSEANGGYTF. The CDR3 region has the DNA TGTGCCAGCAGTGAGGCTAACGGTGGCTACACCTTC.

J is TRBJ2-2 and V is TRBV18, with D unclear. Germline V gene lookup returns CDR1 KGHSH and CDR2 LQKENI. Trimming removed 5 bases from V and 0 bases from J, with 10 bases in between. The length of the CDR3 is 15 residues. CDR3 loop: CASSARQANTGELFF. CDR3 DNA sequence: TGTGCCAGCTCAGCACGACAAGCGAACACCGGGGAGCTGTTTTTT.

In DNA form, the CDR3 reads TGCGCCAGCAGCTTGCGGACGCAGAACACTGAAGCTTTCTTT. This translates into CASSLRTQNTEAFF. This chain connects TRBV5-1 to TRBJ1-1; D call uncertain. Trimming shortened V by 1 base and J by 1 base, and 8 bases separated the two germline ends. Germline CDR1 reads SGHRS; CDR2 reads YFSETQ. The CDR3 is 14 amino acids. Variable domain in full (rest from reference TRBV5-1 and TRBJ1-1): KAGVTQTPRYLIKTRGQQVTLSCSPISGHRSVSWYQQTPGQGLQFLFEYFSETQRNKGNFPGRFSGRQFSNSRSEMNVSTLELGDSALYLCASSLRTQNTEAFFGQGTRLTVV.